One and the same sample provided the 30 T cell receptor beta chains below, sequenced in a study of T cells after yellow fever vaccination. From the 5' RACE reads, TCRdb called clonotypes with MiXCR, one entry per CDR3 protein. The sample lists roughly 170,000 distinct CDR3 sequences; 6.2% were seen once. The input for sequencing was CD4+ T cells sorted from PBMCs, taken on the day of the first yellow fever vaccination. The source of these receptors is a man younger than 35 who received the YFV17D yellow fever vaccine.

This clonotype was counted many times. The chain is built from TRBV10-3 and TRBJ2-7; a weak D match, TRBD1 (6 bases). The CDR3 loop spans 19 amino acids. Trimming cost V 3 bases and J 0 bases, with 24 bases left between them. Germline-derived CDR1 and CDR2 are ENHRY and SYGVKD. CDR3: CAISEDLGLGAGDSYEQYF. In DNA, the CDR3 is TGTGCCATCAGTGAAGATTTGGGGTTAGGGGCAGGGGACTCCTACGAGCAGTACTTC.

The chain is built from TRBV6-2 or TRBV6-3 and TRBJ2-1, with D possibly being TRBD1 (5 bases). V lost 6 bases and J 4 bases, leaving 7 bases between the germline ends. CDR3 size: 12 residues. Germline V CDR1 and CDR2: MNHEY, SVGEGT. In nucleotides, the CDR3 is TGTGCCAGCAGGAACAGGTACAATGAGCAGTTCTTC. Residues: CASRNRYNEQFF.

The chain couples TRBV7-2 to TRBJ1-1; D call uncertain. This CDR3 region has 13 residues. CDR1 SGHTA and CDR2 FQGNSA come from the germline V gene. The germline V and J ends were trimmed by 5 bases and 11 bases, with 18 bases remaining between them. In nucleotides, the CDR3 is TGTGCCAGCAGCAGCGACACCCCAGCCACGGCTTTCTTT. This sequence encodes CASSSDTPATAFF.

This clonotype was counted between two and nine times. CDR3 residues: CASNGQNSGANVLTF. CDR3 nucleotides: TGTGCCAGCAACGGACAGAACTCTGGGGCCAACGTCCTGACTTTC. V gene TRBV4-2 combines with J gene TRBJ2-6, with D possibly TRBD1 on 6 matching bases. The CDR3 is made up of 15 amino acids. V was clipped by 7 bases and J by 0 bases, with 10 bases between them. Germline V lookup: CDR1 LGHNA, CDR2 YNFKEQ.

This clonotype showed up many times. V usage is TRBV27 and J usage is TRBJ2-3; 7 nucleotides match TRBD1. The trim removed 7 bases at V and 1 base at J, leaving 5 bases unmatched. CDR3 length: 14 residues. Germline CDR1 MNHEY, CDR2 SMNVEV (reference sequence). This chain's CDR3 is CASTRQGRTDTQYF. The CDR3 DNA is TGTGCCAGCACTAGACAGGGCCGCACAGATACGCAGTATTTT.

CDR3 nucleotides: TGTGCCAGCAGCCGTACCCGGGGTATCACTGAAGCTTTCTTT. Translation gives CASSRTRGITEAFF. The chain is built from TRBV7-8 and TRBJ1-1, with D unresolved. Trimming stripped 5 bases from V and 4 bases from J, with 14 bases between. The CDR3 runs to 14 residues. The germline V gene encodes CDR1 SGHVS and CDR2 FQNEAQ.

This clonotype has a count of ten or more. The rearrangement joins TRBV7-2 to TRBJ2-3; unclear D gene. The CDR3 length is 13 residues. In germline, CDR1 is SGHTA, CDR2 FQGNSA. With 1 base removed from V and 5 bases from J, the gap between germline ends came to 7 bases. The CDR3 region is CASSLDIRDTQYF. The CDR3 coding sequence is TGTGCCAGCAGCTTAGATATTAGAGATACGCAGTATTTT.

Turning to this clonotype: A read error may produce the germline difference seen at one junction end. This chain joins TRBV5-1 and TRBJ1-3; possibly TRBD1 for D (6 bases). The CDR3 covers 12 residues. CDR1 and CDR2 from the germline V gene are SGHRS and YFSETQ. CDR3 in amino acids: CASSPGWDTLYF. Here the CDR3 DNA reads TGCGCCAGCAGCCCCGGCTGGGACACCTTATATTTT.

V and J are TRBV6-1 and TRBJ2-1; 10 bases are shared with TRBD1. J was trimmed by 6 bases and V by 5 bases; bases with no gene match: 7. The germline gives CDR1 MNHNS, CDR2 SASEGT. The CDR3 covers 15 residues. The CDR3 is CASSTLRDRGNEQFF. The CDR3 nucleotides read TGTGCCAGCAGTACCCTCCGGGACAGGGGCAATGAGCAGTTCTTC.

With respect to this clonotype: A clone one base away is much larger, so this may be a read error. This sequence joins TRBV5-6 and TRBJ2-1; D unclear. Between the trimmed V and J ends, which lost 0 bases and 8 bases, there was a span of 9 bases. The CDR3 spans 13 residues. Germline assignment: CDR1 SGHDT and CDR2 YYEEEE. The CDR3 loop is CASSLDENHEQFF. CDR3 nucleotides: TGTGCCAGCAGCTTGGACGAGAACCATGAGCAGTTCTTC.

This clonotype was counted only a few times. The chain combines TRBV6-5 with TRBJ1-2; 9 bases align to TRBD1. The CDR3 consists of 15 residues. Looked up from germline, CDR1 is MNHEY and CDR2 is SVGAGI. The junction had 8 bases not matched to a gene; V was cut back by 5 bases and J by 4 bases. The CDR3: CASSPTGGGLYGYTF. In nucleotides, the CDR3 is TGTGCCAGCAGTCCAACAGGGGGCGGTCTCTATGGCTACACCTTC.

This clonotype has only a few counts. The chain joins TRBV24-1 to TRBJ2-1; D call uncertain. There are 14 residues in the CDR3. V lost 0 bases to trimming and J lost 9 bases, with 11 bases between them. From germline, CDR1 is KGHDR and CDR2 SFDVKD. CDR3 in amino acids: CATSDLEGNSEQFF. The CDR3 nucleotides are TGTGCCACCAGTGATTTGGAAGGGAATAGTGAGCAGTTCTTC.

This clonotype appeared many times. V gene TRBV12-3 or TRBV12-4 combines with J gene TRBJ2-1, with D unclear. V lost 2 bases and J lost 6, with 8 bases in between. The CDR3 length is 13 residues. The DNA for the CDR3 is TGTGCCAGCAGTTTACTAGGGCTCAATGAGCAGTTCTTC. Translated: CASSLLGLNEQFF.

This clonotype appeared many times. V usage is TRBV7-2 and J usage is TRBJ2-7; maybe TRBD1 (5 bases). This CDR3 has 13 residues. Trimming took 5 bases from V and 6 from J, leaving 14 bases between them. Looked up from germline, CDR1 is SGHTA and CDR2 is FQGNSA. The chain's CDR3 is CASSRREFFEQYF. For the CDR3, the DNA is TGTGCCAGCAGCCGCAGGGAATTTTTCGAGCAGTACTTC.

The CDR3 nucleotides are TGTGCCAGCAGCTTAGACTCTGGGACAGGGAACACTGAAGCTTTCTTT. Residues: CASSLDSGTGNTEAFF. J is TRBJ1-1 and V is TRBV7-2; 8 nucleotides line up with TRBD1. Germline trimming cut 1 base from V and 1 base from J; bases unmatched to any gene: 5. CDR1 and CDR2 (germline): SGHTA, FQGNSA. This CDR3 is built from 16 residues. The complete variable domain, with remaining parts taken from reference TRBV7-2 and TRBJ1-1, reads GAGVSQSPSNKVTEKGKDVELRCDPISGHTALYWYRQSLGQGLEFLIYFQGNSAPDKSGLPSDRFSAERTGGSVSTLTIQRTQQEDSAVYLCASSLDSGTGNTEAFFGQGTRLTVV.

This clonotype was detected many times. The chain's CDR3 is CASSQGLQGKNIQYF. The CDR3 DNA reads TGTGCCAGCAGCCAAGGTTTGCAGGGCAAAAACATTCAGTACTTC. The genes are TRBV4-2 and TRBJ2-4; possible D gene TRBD1, 5 bases. V lost 1 base and J 3 bases, leaving 10 bases between the germline ends. This CDR3 region has 15 residues. The germline CDR1 and CDR2 sequences are LGHNA and YNFKEQ.

This clonotype showed up many times. The chain joins TRBV6-5 to TRBJ2-1, with 10 bases fitting TRBD1. Losses at the gene ends were 5 bases for V and 1 base for J; bases not matched to a gene: 2. The CDR3 totals 15 residues. Germline assignment: CDR1 MNHEY and CDR2 SVGAGI. For the CDR3, the DNA is TGTGCCAGCAGTCGGGACAGGGGATCCTACAATGAGCAGTTCTTC. Translated, it gives CASSRDRGSYNEQFF.

This clonotype was observed a handful of times. CDR3 DNA: TGCGCCAGCAGCCAAGGGACAGGGGGGTTCGAGGGCACCGGGGAGCTGTTTTTT. It is translated as CASSQGTGGFEGTGELFF. The chain couples TRBV4-3 to TRBJ2-2, with TRBD1 matching over 10 bases. CDR1 is LGHNA, CDR2 YSLEER, per germline. The CDR3 is 18 residues long. V was clipped by 1 base and J by 4 bases; unmatched bases: 9.

Only a few counts were recorded for this clonotype. This sequence joins TRBV5-1 and TRBJ2-3, with a possible D match to TRBD1 (6 bases). CDR1 SGHRS and CDR2 YFSETQ come from the germline V gene. V was trimmed by 4 bases and J by 2 bases, leaving 23 bases between them. CDR3 length: 18 residues. CDR3 DNA sequence: TGCGCCAGCAGCCCTTTTCCGATAAGACAGGACCTCACAGATACGCAGTATTTT. Encoded protein: CASSPFPIRQDLTDTQYF.

This clonotype has a handful of counts. The J gene is TRBJ2-5, the V gene TRBV20-1; 14 bases map to TRBD2. Germline lookup yields CDR1 DFQATT and CDR2 SNEGSKA (reference sequence). This CDR3 contains 17 residues. Unmatched junction bases numbered 10, after V lost 5 bases and J lost 2 bases. CDR3 DNA sequence: TGCAGTGCTCCTCCGGGACTAGCGGGGGCCGTTCAAGAGACCCAGTACTTC. Amino acids: CSAPPGLAGAVQETQYF.

This clonotype has ten or more counts. This sequence joins TRBV12-3 or TRBV12-4 and TRBJ1-1; no definite D call. V was cut by 5 bases and J by 0 bases, with 13 bases left in between. The length of the CDR3 is 15 residues. CDR3 sequence (DNA): TGTGCCAGCAGTGCCGGACCAGTGATGAACACTGAAGCTTTCTTT. Residues: CASSAGPVMNTEAFF.

This clonotype appeared a few times. CDR3 loop: CASSPLAGSTSTDTQYF. Here the CDR3 DNA reads TGTGCCAGCTCACCGCTAGCGGGGTCGACTAGCACAGATACGCAGTATTTT. This chain links TRBV18 with TRBJ2-3; 9 bases align to TRBD2. The germline gives CDR1 KGHSH, CDR2 LQKENI. This CDR3 contains 17 residues. J was trimmed by 0 bases and V by 3 bases; bases with no gene match: 7.

This clonotype has at least ten counts. V gene TRBV28 combines with J gene TRBJ1-1, with 8 bases aligning to TRBD1. The CDR3 spans 15 residues. J gave up 3 bases and V 5 bases, and 8 bases lay outside the gene matches. Germline V lookup: CDR1 MDHEN, CDR2 SYDVKM. In DNA, the CDR3 is TGTGCCAGCAGTCCCTGGACAGGGAAGGACACTGAAGCTTTCTTT. Protein: CASSPWTGKDTEAFF.

The sample holds many counts of this clonotype. This chain joins TRBV6-2 or TRBV6-3 and TRBJ2-2; tentative D call: TRBD2 (5 bases). V was clipped by 4 bases and J by 0 bases, with 12 bases between them. Looked up from germline, CDR1 is MNHEY and CDR2 is SVGEGT. CDR3 length equals 16 residues. CDR3 in DNA: TGTGCCAGCAGTTTGAGGGCTAGACCGAACACCGGGGAGCTGTTTTTT. Translation: CASSLRARPNTGELFF.

Details on this clonotype: At one end the junction does not follow the germline gene, possibly because of a read error. The rearrangement uses TRBV6-5 and TRBJ2-1, with 8 bases lining up with TRBD2. CDR3 length: 16 amino acids. CDR1 and CDR2 (germline): MNHEY, SVGAGI. CDR3 loop: CDSSYSMSGGNNEQFF. DNA for the CDR3: TGTGACAGCAGTTACTCGATGAGCGGGGGCAACAATGAGCAGTTCTTC.

There are many counts of this clonotype. The chain joins TRBV7-2 to TRBJ2-7, with a weak D call TRBD2 (5 bases). This CDR3 has 13 residues. V shed 6 bases and J shed 1 base, with 10 bases lying between them. The germline gives CDR1 SGHTA, CDR2 FQGNSA. In nucleotides, the CDR3 is TGTGCCAGCAGTCCCCCGGGATCCTACGAGCAGTACTTC. It specifies CASSPPGSYEQYF.

J is TRBJ2-1 and V is TRBV3-1; 10 bases line up with TRBD2. The junction had 14 bases not matched to a gene; V was cut back by 2 bases and J by 4 bases. This CDR3 spans 19 amino acids. Germline V gives CDR1 LGHDT, CDR2 YNNKEL (reference sequence). The CDR3 region is CASSQFPGGLAGVYNEQFF. In nucleotides, the CDR3 is TGTGCCAGCAGCCAATTCCCGGGAGGGCTAGCGGGAGTTTACAATGAGCAGTTCTTC.

This clonotype appeared many times. The chain carries TRBV11-1 and TRBJ2-3; 9 bases are shared with TRBD1. The CDR3 has 19 amino acids. J gave up 6 bases and V 3 bases, and 19 bases lay outside the gene matches. Germline CDR1 SGHAT, CDR2 FQDESV (reference sequence). This chain's CDR3 is CASSFSSAFPGTGQDTQYF. In nucleotides, the CDR3 is TGTGCCAGCAGCTTTTCCTCAGCCTTTCCCGGGACAGGGCAGGATACGCAGTATTTT.

CDR3 nucleotides: TGTGCCATCAGTGATGGGTACAATTCACCCCTCCACTTT. It specifies CAISDGYNSPLHF. The chain is built from TRBV10-3 and TRBJ1-6; D remains ambiguous. The ends were cut back, 3 bases at V and 7 bases at J, with 7 bases in the middle. The CDR3 covers 13 residues. Germline V gene data show CDR1 as ENHRY and CDR2 as SYGVKD.

At least ten counts were recorded for this clonotype. CDR3 DNA sequence: TGTGCCAGCAGCTTGGGTGGAGGGCCAGGGCCCCAGCATTTT. This translates into CASSLGGGPGPQHF. The chain recombines TRBV5-6 with TRBJ1-5; D remains unclear. Germline V gene lookup returns CDR1 SGHDT and CDR2 YYEEEE. Between the trimmed V and J ends, which lost 0 bases and 9 bases, there was a span of 13 bases. The CDR3 is 14 amino acids.